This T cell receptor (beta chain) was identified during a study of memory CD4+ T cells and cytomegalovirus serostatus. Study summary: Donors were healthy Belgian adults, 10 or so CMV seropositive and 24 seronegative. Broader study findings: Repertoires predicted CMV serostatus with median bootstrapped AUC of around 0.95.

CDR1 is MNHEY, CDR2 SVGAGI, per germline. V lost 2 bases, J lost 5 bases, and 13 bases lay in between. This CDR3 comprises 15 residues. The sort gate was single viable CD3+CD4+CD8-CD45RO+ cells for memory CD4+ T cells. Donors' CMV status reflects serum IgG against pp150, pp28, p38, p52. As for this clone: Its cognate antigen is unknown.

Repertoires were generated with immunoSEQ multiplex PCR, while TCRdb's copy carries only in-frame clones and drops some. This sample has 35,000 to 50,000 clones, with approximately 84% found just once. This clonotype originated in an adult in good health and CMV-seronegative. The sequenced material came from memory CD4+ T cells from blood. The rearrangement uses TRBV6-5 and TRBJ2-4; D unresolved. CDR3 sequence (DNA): TGTGCCAGCAGTTACGACCGGTTCAGTGAAAACATTCAGTACTTC. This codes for CASSYDRFSENIQYF.